This T cell receptor beta chain was found in a study of T-cell reconstitution after alpha-beta-depleted transplantation in children. This clonotype appeared many times. Its cognate antigen is unknown. CDR3 length: 15 residues. The V end lost 5 bases, the J end lost 0 bases, and 13 bases lay between the germline ends. The library targeted TCRbeta and was prepared with unique molecular identifiers. TCRdb redid the calling of the PCR reads with MiXCR, one entry per CDR3 protein. The data show fewer than 750,000 distinct CDR3 sequences, 23% seen once. Study findings and constraints: The study reportedly traced alpha-beta T cells about two months after transplant to several hundred expanded graft clones. When one year had passed after transplant, most T-cell counts and diversity came from newly produced T cells.

This TCR was recovered from a boy under two years old who had a stem cell transplant for acute myeloid leukemia, so the T cells may come from the graft donor. J is TRBJ1-1 and V is TRBV12-3 or TRBV12-4; D might be TRBD1 (6 bases). The sequenced sample was PBMCs, mostly from graft donor cells, obtained 360 days after TCRalphabeta/CD19-depleted stem cell transplant. CDR3 residues: CASSKEGHLNTEAFF. The CDR3, as DNA: TGTGCCAGCAGTAAGGAGGGACATTTGAACACTGAAGCTTTCTTT.